This T cell receptor (beta chain) is from a study of blood T cell repertoires in COVID-19. Study as a whole: Sites across the United States, Italy and Spain contributed samples from acute and convalescent COVID-19. Sources were T cells, B-cell-depleted T cells, or PBMCs; the material itself was cDNA or gDNA.

In the original workflow: Estimates of nucleated cell counts were drawn from the amplification of reference gene primers. The table came from immunoSEQ multiplex PCR; TCRdb's copy has only in-frame clones and leaves some out. The DNA gave D and trimming, while V, J and clone size come from that table. The table shows under 200,000 clones, with roughly three quarters occurring only once. With 0 bases clipped from V and 11 bases from J, the junction kept 12 bases outside the gene matches. The CDR3 extends over 16 amino acids. In germline, CDR1 is KGHSH, CDR2 LQKENI. The specimen sequenced was peripheral blood. The chain couples TRBV18 to TRBJ1-1; TRBD1 matches at 10 bases. This sequence originates from a man in his sixties with active or convalescent COVID-19. The CDR3 nucleotides read TGTGCCAGCTCACCACCGGGTACGACAGGGGGCGGTTCGGCTTTCTTT. Its translation: CASSPPGTTGGGSAFF.